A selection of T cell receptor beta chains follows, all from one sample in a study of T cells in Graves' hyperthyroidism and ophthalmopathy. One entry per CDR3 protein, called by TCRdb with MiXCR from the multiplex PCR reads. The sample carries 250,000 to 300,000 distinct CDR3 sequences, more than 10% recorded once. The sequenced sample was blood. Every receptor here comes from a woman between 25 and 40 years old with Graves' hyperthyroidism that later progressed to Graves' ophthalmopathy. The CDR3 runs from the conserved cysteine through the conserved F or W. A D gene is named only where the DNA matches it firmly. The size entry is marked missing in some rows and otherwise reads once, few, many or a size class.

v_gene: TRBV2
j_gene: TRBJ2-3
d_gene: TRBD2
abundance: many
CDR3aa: CASMSASGSADTQYF

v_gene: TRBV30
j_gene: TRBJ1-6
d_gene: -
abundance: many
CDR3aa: CAWSVQGRYSPLHF

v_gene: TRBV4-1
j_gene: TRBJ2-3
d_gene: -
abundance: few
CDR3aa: CASSQVLERPRYF

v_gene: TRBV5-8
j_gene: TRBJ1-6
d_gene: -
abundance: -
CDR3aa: CASSLEPGGTAYNSPLHF

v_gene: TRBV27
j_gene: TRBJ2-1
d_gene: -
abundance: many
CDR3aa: CASSKTEGFISIGQFF

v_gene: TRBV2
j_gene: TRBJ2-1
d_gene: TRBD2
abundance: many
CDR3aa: CASSGAGLAGGPNNEQFF

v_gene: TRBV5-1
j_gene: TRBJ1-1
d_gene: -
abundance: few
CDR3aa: CASSLLGVGYANTEAFF

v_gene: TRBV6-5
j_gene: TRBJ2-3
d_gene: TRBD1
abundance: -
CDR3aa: CASSYSRGTGSDTQYF

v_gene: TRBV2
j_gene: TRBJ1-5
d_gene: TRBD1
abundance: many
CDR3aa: CASSAQGAGNQPQHF

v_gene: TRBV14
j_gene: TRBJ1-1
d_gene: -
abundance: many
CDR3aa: CASSQSGNQYTEAFF

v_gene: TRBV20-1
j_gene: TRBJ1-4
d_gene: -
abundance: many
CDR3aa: CSASVGGGNEKLFF

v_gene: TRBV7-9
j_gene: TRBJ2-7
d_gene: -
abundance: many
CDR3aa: CASSLSVDSGYEQYF

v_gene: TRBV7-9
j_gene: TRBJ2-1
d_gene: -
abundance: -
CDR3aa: CASSLGDMNNEQFF

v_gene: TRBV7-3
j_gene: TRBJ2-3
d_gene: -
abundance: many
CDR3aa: CASSRSLRRGTDTQYF

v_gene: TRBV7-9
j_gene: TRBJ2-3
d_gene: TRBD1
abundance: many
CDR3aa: CASSFVGQALSTDTQYF

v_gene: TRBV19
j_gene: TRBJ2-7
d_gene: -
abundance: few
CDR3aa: CASRQTGAAFYEQYF

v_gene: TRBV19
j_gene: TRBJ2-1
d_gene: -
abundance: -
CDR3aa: CASSIGGVTYNEQFF

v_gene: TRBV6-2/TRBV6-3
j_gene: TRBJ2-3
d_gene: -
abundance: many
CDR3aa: CATRLDTQYF

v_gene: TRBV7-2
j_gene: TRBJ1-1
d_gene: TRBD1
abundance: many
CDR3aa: CASSLSQGQEAFF

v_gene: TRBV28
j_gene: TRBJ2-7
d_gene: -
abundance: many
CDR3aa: CASSGSGLADYEQYF

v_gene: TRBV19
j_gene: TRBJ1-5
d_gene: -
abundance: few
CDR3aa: CASSVVGGRYSNQPQHF

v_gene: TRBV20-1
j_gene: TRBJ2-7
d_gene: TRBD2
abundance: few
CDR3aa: CSASHRFSGSNEQYF

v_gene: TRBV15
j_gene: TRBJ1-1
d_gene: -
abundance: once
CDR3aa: CATSIRDLNTEAFF

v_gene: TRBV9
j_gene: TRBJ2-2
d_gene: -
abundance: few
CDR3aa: CASSIDTTNTGELFF

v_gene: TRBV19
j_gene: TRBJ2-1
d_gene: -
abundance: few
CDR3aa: CASGPHMDYNEQFF